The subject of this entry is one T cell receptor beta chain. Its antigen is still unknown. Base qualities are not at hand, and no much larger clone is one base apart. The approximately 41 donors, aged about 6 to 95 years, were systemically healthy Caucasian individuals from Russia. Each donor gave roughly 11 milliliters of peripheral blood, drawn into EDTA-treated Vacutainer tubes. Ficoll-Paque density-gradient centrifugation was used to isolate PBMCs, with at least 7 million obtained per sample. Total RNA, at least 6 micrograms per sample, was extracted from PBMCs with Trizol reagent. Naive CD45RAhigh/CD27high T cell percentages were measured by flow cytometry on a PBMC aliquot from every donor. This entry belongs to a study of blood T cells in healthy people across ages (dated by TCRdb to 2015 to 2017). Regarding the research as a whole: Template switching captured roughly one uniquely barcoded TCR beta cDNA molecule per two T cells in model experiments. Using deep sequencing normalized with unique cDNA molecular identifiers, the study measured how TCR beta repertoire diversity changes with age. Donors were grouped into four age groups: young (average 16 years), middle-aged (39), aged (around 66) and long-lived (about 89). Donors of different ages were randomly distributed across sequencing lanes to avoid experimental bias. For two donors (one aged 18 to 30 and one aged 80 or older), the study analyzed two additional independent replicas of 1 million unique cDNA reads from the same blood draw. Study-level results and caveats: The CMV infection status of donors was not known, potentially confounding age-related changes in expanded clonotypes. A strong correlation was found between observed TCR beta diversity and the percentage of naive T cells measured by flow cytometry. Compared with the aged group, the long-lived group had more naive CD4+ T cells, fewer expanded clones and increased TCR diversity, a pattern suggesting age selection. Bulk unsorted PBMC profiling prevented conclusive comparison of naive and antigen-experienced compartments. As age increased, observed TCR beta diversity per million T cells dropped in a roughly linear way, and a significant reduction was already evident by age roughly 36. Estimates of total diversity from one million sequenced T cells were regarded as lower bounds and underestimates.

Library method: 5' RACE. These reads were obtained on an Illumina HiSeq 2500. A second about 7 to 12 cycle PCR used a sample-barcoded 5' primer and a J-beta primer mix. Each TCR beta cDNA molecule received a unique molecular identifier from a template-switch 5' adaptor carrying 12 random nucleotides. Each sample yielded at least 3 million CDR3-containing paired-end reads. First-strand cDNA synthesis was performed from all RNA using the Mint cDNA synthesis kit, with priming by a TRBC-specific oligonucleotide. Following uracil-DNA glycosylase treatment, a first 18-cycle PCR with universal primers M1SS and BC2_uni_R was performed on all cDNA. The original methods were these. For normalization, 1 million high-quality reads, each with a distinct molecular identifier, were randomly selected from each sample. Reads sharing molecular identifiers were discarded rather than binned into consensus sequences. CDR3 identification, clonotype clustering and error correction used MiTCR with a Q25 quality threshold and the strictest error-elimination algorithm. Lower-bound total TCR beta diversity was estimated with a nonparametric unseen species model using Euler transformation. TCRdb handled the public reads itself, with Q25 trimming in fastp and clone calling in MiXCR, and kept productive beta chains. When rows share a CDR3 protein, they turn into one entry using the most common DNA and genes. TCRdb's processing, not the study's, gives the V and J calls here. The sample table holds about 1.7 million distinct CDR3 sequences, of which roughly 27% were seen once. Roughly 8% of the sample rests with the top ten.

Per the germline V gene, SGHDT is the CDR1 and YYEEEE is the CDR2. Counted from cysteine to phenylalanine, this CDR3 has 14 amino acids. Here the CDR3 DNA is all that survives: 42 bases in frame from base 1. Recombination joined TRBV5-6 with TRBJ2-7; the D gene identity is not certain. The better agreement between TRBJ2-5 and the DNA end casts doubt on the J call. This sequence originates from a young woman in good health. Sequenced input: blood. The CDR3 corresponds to CASSLGYGPGTQYF. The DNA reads TGTGCCAGCAGCCTGGGATACGGGCCAGGGACCCAGTACTTC.